These T cell receptor beta chains were read from a single sample in a study of CXCR3-negative and CXCR3-positive naive CD8 T cells. TCRdb re-called the 5' RACE reads and shows each CDR3 protein once, DNA omitted. The sample table includes around 150,000 distinct CDR3 sequences. Material: naive CXCR3+ CD8+ T cells from blood. Receptor source: a human donor in good health. Some clones in this sample may be carry-over from other donors' samples. Both conserved end residues are part of each CDR3. Fields, in order: V gene, J gene, CDR3 protein.

v_call: TRBV28
j_call: TRBJ1-1
cdr3_aa: CASEYTDGGPEAFF

v_call: TRBV7-9
j_call: TRBJ2-3
cdr3_aa: CASSYPSGTDLTDTQYF

v_call: TRBV3-1
j_call: TRBJ1-2
cdr3_aa: CASSQRVFYGYTF

v_call: TRBV4-1
j_call: TRBJ1-2
cdr3_aa: CASSPGGGSYGYTF

v_call: TRBV7-2
j_call: TRBJ1-5
cdr3_aa: CASSDRGKGGGNQPQHF

v_call: TRBV6-6
j_call: TRBJ1-5
cdr3_aa: CASSHHGENQPQHF

v_call: TRBV11-2
j_call: TRBJ2-1
cdr3_aa: CASSLGTRDPGQFF

v_call: TRBV7-2
j_call: TRBJ2-7
cdr3_aa: CASSRTGGYEQYF

v_call: TRBV27
j_call: TRBJ2-7
cdr3_aa: CASSHSSPSYEQYF

v_call: TRBV30
j_call: TRBJ2-7
cdr3_aa: CAWSGTGDNEQYF

v_call: TRBV10-3
j_call: TRBJ2-7
cdr3_aa: CAISDGSYEQYF

v_call: TRBV25-1
j_call: TRBJ2-7
cdr3_aa: CASSAHRGPHPTYEQYF

v_call: TRBV20-1
j_call: TRBJ2-1
cdr3_aa: CSARKSSYNEQFF

v_call: TRBV28
j_call: TRBJ2-5
cdr3_aa: CASSLLQKETQYF

v_call: TRBV7-9
j_call: TRBJ2-6
cdr3_aa: CASGLLIRLYSGANVLTF

v_call: TRBV25-1
j_call: TRBJ1-2
cdr3_aa: CASSEFSERGYTF

v_call: TRBV7-9
j_call: TRBJ1-2
cdr3_aa: CASYRTNYGYTF

v_call: TRBV6-2/TRBV6-3
j_call: TRBJ2-3
cdr3_aa: CASSYPTSGGVLRTDTQYF

v_call: TRBV4-3
j_call: TRBJ2-7
cdr3_aa: CASSQAVGGLSYEQYF

v_call: TRBV9
j_call: TRBJ1-1
cdr3_aa: CASSVDRGIGTEAFF

v_call: TRBV29-1
j_call: TRBJ1-5
cdr3_aa: CSGHHSLDQPQHF

v_call: TRBV29-1
j_call: TRBJ2-7
cdr3_aa: CSVYGSYEQYF

v_call: TRBV20-1
j_call: TRBJ2-1
cdr3_aa: CSARDWDAGEQFF

v_call: TRBV29-1
j_call: TRBJ2-3
cdr3_aa: CSVDLGQGPIRPDTQYF

v_call: TRBV5-1
j_call: TRBJ1-1
cdr3_aa: CASRDRSTTSAFF

v_call: TRBV12-3/TRBV12-4
j_call: TRBJ1-2
cdr3_aa: CASSLSGAGGYTF

v_call: TRBV24-1
j_call: TRBJ1-5
cdr3_aa: CATSERGWAQPQHF

v_call: TRBV12-3/TRBV12-4
j_call: TRBJ2-4
cdr3_aa: CASSLRGEMKLAKNIQYF

v_call: TRBV11-2
j_call: TRBJ2-1
cdr3_aa: CASSFVAGGPPPNEQFF

v_call: TRBV9
j_call: TRBJ2-1
cdr3_aa: CASSEGLAGDNEQFF

v_call: TRBV15
j_call: TRBJ2-1
cdr3_aa: CATSSARSSYNEQFF

v_call: TRBV12-3/TRBV12-4
j_call: TRBJ2-1
cdr3_aa: CASSFFGNEQFF

v_call: TRBV7-2
j_call: TRBJ1-2
cdr3_aa: CASSLVPNRDSSMGYTF

v_call: TRBV25-1
j_call: TRBJ1-4
cdr3_aa: CASSETNNLDEKLFF

v_call: TRBV29-1
j_call: TRBJ2-3
cdr3_aa: CSVEVVNTDTQYF

v_call: TRBV12-3/TRBV12-4
j_call: TRBJ2-1
cdr3_aa: CATYRAGDSSYNEQFF

v_call: TRBV11-2
j_call: TRBJ2-7
cdr3_aa: CASSTSGVYEQYF

v_call: TRBV7-9
j_call: TRBJ2-5
cdr3_aa: CASSPAGVRETQYF

v_call: TRBV29-1
j_call: TRBJ2-7
cdr3_aa: CSATDRARYEQYF

v_call: TRBV20-1
j_call: TRBJ2-7
cdr3_aa: CSASIGHPYEQYF

v_call: TRBV6-5
j_call: TRBJ2-1
cdr3_aa: CASSELNTRSPFF

v_call: TRBV14
j_call: TRBJ2-2
cdr3_aa: CASSHRDRGAGELFF

v_call: TRBV5-5
j_call: TRBJ2-1
cdr3_aa: CASSPWPVNEQFF

v_call: TRBV7-6
j_call: TRBJ2-1
cdr3_aa: CASNPNPDNSYNEQFF

v_call: TRBV4-1
j_call: TRBJ2-2
cdr3_aa: CASSHPGERGENTGELFF

v_call: TRBV6-4
j_call: TRBJ2-3
cdr3_aa: CASSDTSGSADTQYF

v_call: TRBV4-3
j_call: TRBJ1-6
cdr3_aa: CASSQDMTGFSYSPLHF

v_call: TRBV14
j_call: TRBJ1-1
cdr3_aa: CASSQGANTEAFF

v_call: TRBV28
j_call: TRBJ2-7
cdr3_aa: CASSFTYEQYF

v_call: TRBV5-4
j_call: TRBJ1-1
cdr3_aa: CASSPRTRGAEAFF

v_call: TRBV5-6
j_call: TRBJ2-7
cdr3_aa: CASGGLGIYEQYF

v_call: TRBV5-5
j_call: TRBJ2-7
cdr3_aa: CASSLDAFQGAPPYEQYF

v_call: TRBV13
j_call: TRBJ1-1
cdr3_aa: CASSLGSGDGEAFF

v_call: TRBV28
j_call: TRBJ2-1
cdr3_aa: CASSFRGLAGVEQFF

v_call: TRBV19
j_call: TRBJ2-1
cdr3_aa: CASSITGGPRNEQFF

v_call: TRBV19
j_call: TRBJ2-6
cdr3_aa: CASTTQPPGANVLTF

v_call: TRBV5-1
j_call: TRBJ2-1
cdr3_aa: CASRPSTLDYEQFF

v_call: TRBV7-9
j_call: TRBJ1-1
cdr3_aa: CASRGQGNTEAFF

v_call: TRBV6-5
j_call: TRBJ2-3
cdr3_aa: CASSYSNAPYTDTQYF